This T cell receptor beta chain is from a study of T cell responses to AZD1222 COVID-19 vaccine. Study-level findings and limits: Spike-specific TCR breadth and depth were elevated following two AZD1222 doses. Every sample of the repertoires postdated the peak T cell response. Vaccine-associated CD4 TCRs ranged over spike, dominating at 160-218 and 743-854.

Regarding this clone: Its antigen is not known.

Germline CDR1 GTSNPN, CDR2 SVGIG (reference sequence). The V and J ends lost 3 bases and 8 bases, in that order; junction bases with no gene match: 9. The CDR3 covers 13 residues. Second-dose intervals of approximately 4 or approximately 12 weeks were pooled. Clones were read by immunoSEQ multiplex PCR, and TCRdb kept only the in-frame ones, dropping some. This table has some 150,000 clones, about 92% appearing once. The sample here was peripheral blood, taken 28 days after the second AZD1222 dose. The chain employs TRBV30 and TRBJ1-2; TRBD1 matches 7 bases. This receptor was taken from an adult who received the AZD1222 COVID-19 vaccine. CDR3 protein: CAWRMTGRGGYTF. The CDR3 DNA is TGTGCCTGGAGGATGACAGGGAGGGGCGGCTACACCTTC.